This TCR beta chain was documented in a study of cytomegalovirus exposure and HLA in healthy donors. PCR employed 60 Vbeta and 13 Jbeta primers. The data were produced by immunoSEQ multiplex PCR, yet TCRdb's version contains in-frame clones alone and is incomplete. The profile shows roughly 190,000 clones, about four fifths of them singletons. The CDR3 runs to 13 residues. Trimming took off 5 bases at V and 5 bases at J, with 9 bases between the two ends. CDR1 and CDR2 (germline): LNHNV, YYDKDF (reference sequence). This rearrangement joins TRBV15 to TRBJ2-2; D may be TRBD2 (5 bases). Sequenced: PBMCs. The sequence derives from a woman aged 45-65 years in good health and CMV-seropositive. The CDR3 loop is CATSREPTGELFF. The CDR3 region has the DNA TGTGCCACCAGCCGGGAACCAACCGGGGAGCTGTTTTTT.